The present T cell receptor beta chain was sequenced within a study of T cells in tuberculosis. The data were produced by immunoSEQ multiplex PCR, yet TCRdb's version contains in-frame clones alone and is incomplete. Of approximately 30,000 clones detected, roughly nine tenths appear once; the ten largest clones hold around 2.2%. Germline values: CDR1 SGHTA, CDR2 FQGTGA. CDR3 size: 12 residues. The germline V and J ends were trimmed by 5 bases and 4 bases, with 5 bases remaining between them. This TCR derives from a donor between 10 and 35 years old with latent tuberculosis or without tuberculosis infection. Sequencing input: PBMCs. The chain uses TRBV7-3 and TRBJ2-2; D not resolved. The chain's CDR3 is CASSGATGELFF. The CDR3 DNA reads TGTGCCAGCAGCGGAGCCACCGGGGAGCTGTTTTTT. Full variable domain (rest looked up from reference TRBV7-3 and TRBJ2-2): GAGVSQTPSNKVTEKGKYVELRCDPISGHTALYWYRQSLGQGPEFLIYFQGTGAADDSGLPNDRFFAVRPEGSVSTLKIQRTERGDSAVYLCASSGATGELFFGEGSRLTVL.